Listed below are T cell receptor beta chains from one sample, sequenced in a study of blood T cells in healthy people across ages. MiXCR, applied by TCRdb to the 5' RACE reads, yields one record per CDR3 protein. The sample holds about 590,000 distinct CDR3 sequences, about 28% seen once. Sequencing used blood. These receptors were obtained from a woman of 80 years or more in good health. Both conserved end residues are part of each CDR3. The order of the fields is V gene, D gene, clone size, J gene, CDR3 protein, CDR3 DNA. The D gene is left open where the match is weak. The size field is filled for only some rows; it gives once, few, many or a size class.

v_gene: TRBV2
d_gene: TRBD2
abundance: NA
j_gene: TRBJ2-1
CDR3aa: CASRLAGIPYNEQFF
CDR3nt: TGTGCCAGCAGGCTAGCGGGTATACCCTACAATGAGCAGTTCTTC

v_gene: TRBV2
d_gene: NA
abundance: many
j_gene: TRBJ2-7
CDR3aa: CASSEEWEQYF
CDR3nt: TGTGCCAGCAGTGAAGAATGGGAGCAGTACTTC

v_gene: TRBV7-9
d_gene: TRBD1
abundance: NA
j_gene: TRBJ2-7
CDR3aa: CASSPSGAGGHEQYF
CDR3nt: TGTGCCAGCAGCCCTTCCGGGGCAGGGGGCCATGAGCAGTACTTC

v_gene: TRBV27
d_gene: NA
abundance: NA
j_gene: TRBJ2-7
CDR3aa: CASGPGRMTYEQYF
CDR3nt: TGTGCCTCCGGGCCCGGACGGATGACCTACGAGCAGTACTTC

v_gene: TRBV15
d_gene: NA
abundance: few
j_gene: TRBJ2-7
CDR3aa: CATSMVAGSYEQYF
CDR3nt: TGTGCCACCAGCATGGTTGCGGGCTCCTACGAGCAGTACTTC

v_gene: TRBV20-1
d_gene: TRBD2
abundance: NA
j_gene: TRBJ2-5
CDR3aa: CSVKNVYSRLAGQQETQYF
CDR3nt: TGCAGTGTTAAAAATGTCTATTCCCGGCTAGCGGGACAGCAAGAGACCCAGTACTTC

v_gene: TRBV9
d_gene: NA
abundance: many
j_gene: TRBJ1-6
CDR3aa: CASSVGQGFISPLHF
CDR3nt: TGTGCCAGCAGCGTAGGTCAGGGGTTCATTTCACCCCTCCACTTT

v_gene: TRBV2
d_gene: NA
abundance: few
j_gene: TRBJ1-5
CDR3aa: CASSEVGSYRPQHF
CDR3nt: TGTGCCAGCAGTGAAGTGGGAAGTTACCGGCCCCAGCATTTT

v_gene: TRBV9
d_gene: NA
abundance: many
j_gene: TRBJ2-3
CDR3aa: CASSAQGSSTDTQYF
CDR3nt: TGTGCCAGCAGCGCACAGGGTTCGAGCACAGATACGCAGTATTTT

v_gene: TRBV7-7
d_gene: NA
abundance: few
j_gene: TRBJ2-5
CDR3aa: CASSLESGVGGEQYF
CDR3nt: TGTGCTAGCAGCTTAGAGTCGGGGGTCGGTGGTGAGCAGTACTTC

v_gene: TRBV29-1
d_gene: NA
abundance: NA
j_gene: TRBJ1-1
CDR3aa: CSVESGRVTEAFF
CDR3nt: TGCAGCGTTGAAAGCGGTAGGGTCACTGAAGCTTTCTTT

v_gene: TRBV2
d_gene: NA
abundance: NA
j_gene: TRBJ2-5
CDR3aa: CASALGLGGTQYF
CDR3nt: TGTGCCAGCGCGCTCGGACTGGGGGGGACCCAGTACTTC

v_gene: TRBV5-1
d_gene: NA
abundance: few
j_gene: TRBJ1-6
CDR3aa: CASSAGRGMESPLHF
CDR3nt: TGCGCCAGCAGCGCCGGACGGGGGATGGAGTCACCCCTCCACTTT

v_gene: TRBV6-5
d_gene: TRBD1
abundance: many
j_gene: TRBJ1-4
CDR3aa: CASSYSVDRGPNEKLFF
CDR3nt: TGTGCCAGCAGTTACTCTGTGGACAGGGGGCCTAATGAAAAACTGTTTTTT

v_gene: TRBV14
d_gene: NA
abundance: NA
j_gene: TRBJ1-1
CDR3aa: CVSSPGPSTEAFF
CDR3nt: TGTGTCAGCAGCCCGGGACCGAGCACTGAAGCTTTCTTT

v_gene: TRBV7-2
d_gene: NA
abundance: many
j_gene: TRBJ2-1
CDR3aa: CASSQEGGAYNEQFF
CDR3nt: TGTGCCAGCAGCCAGGAGGGGGGGGCCTACAATGAGCAGTTCTTC

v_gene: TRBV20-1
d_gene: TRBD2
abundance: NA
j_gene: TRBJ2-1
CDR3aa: CASGRALDEQFF
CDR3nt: TGCGCTAGCGGGAGGGCGTTAGATGAGCAGTTCTTC

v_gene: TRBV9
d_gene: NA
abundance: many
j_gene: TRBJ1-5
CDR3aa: CASSVAGVNQPQHF
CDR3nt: TGTGCCAGCAGCGTAGCCGGGGTTAATCAGCCCCAGCATTTT

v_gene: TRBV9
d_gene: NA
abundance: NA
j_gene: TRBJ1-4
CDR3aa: CASSADLNEKLFF
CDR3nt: TGTGCCAGCAGCGCTGACCTTAATGAAAAACTGTTTTTT

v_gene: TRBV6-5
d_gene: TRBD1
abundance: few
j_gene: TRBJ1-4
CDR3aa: CASRRQGLWEKLFF
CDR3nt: TGTGCCAGCAGGAGACAGGGGTTGTGGGAAAAACTGTTTTTT

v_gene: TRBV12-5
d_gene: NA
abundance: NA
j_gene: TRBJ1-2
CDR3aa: CASGHDRNYGYTF
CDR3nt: TGTGCTAGTGGTCACGACAGAAACTATGGCTACACCTTC

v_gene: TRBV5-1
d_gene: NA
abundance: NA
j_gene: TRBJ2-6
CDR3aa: CASSPAYSGANVRTF
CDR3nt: TGCGCCAGCAGCCCAGCGTACTCTGGGGCCAACGTCCGGACTTTC

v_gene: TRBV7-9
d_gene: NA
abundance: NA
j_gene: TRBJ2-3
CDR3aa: CASRDHTQYF
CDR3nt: TGTGCCAGCAGAGACCATACGCAGTATTTT

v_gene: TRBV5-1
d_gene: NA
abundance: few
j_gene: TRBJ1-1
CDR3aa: CASSLNRAGPGEAFF
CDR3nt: TGCGCCAGCAGCTTGAACAGGGCAGGTCCAGGGGAAGCTTTCTTT

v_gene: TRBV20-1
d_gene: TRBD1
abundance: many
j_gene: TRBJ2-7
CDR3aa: CSAEGQNREQYF
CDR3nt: TGCAGTGCCGAGGGACAGAACCGCGAGCAGTACTTC

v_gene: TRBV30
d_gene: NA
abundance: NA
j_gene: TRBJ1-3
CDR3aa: CAWSLSHLSGNTIYF
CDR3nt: TGTGCCTGGAGTCTAAGTCACCTCTCTGGAAACACCATATATTTT

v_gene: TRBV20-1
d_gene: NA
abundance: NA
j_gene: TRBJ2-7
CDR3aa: CSAQPRVINNEQYF
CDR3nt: TGCAGTGCGCAACCCCGGGTTATTAACAATGAGCAGTACTTC

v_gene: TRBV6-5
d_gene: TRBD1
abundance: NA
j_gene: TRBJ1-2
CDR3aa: CATSSGTGIHGYTF
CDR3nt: TGTGCCACCTCCTCCGGGACAGGCATCCATGGCTACACCTTC

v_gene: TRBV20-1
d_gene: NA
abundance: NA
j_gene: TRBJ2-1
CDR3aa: CSARKTRSNEQFF
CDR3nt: TGCAGTGCTAGAAAGACGCGGAGCAATGAGCAGTTCTTC

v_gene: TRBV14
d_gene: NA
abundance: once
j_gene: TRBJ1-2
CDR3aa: CAGSQGPGNYGYTF
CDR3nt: TGTGCCGGCAGCCAAGGGCCAGGGAACTATGGCTACACCTTC

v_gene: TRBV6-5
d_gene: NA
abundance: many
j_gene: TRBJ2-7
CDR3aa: CASSYELAGSHEQYF
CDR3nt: TGTGCCAGCAGTTACGAATTGGCAGGGTCTCACGAGCAGTACTTC

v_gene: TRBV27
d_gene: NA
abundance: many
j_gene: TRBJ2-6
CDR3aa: CASSSSGANVLTF
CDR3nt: TGTGCCAGCAGCTCCTCTGGGGCCAACGTCCTGACTTTC

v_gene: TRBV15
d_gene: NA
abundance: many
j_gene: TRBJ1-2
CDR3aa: CATSRDVQSYGYTF
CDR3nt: TGTGCCACCAGCAGAGATGTTCAGTCCTATGGCTACACCTTC

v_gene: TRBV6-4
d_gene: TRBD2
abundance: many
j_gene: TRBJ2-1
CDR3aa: CASSDSGGGFYNEQFF
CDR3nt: TGTGCCAGCAGTGACTCCGGGGGGGGTTTTTACAATGAGCAGTTCTTC

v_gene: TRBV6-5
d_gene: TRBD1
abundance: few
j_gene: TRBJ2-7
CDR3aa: CASSYSGQGISTGYEQYF
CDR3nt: TGTGCCAGCAGTTACTCGGGACAGGGTATTTCGACAGGCTACGAGCAGTACTTC

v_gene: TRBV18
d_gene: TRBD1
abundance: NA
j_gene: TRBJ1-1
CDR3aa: CASPPQGGLNTEAFF
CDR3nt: TGTGCCAGCCCACCCCAGGGGGGGTTAAACACTGAAGCTTTCTTT

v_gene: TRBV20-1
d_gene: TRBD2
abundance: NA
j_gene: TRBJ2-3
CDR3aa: CSAYRSGGSTDTQYF
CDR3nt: TGCAGTGCTTACCGCAGCGGGGGAAGCACAGATACGCAGTATTTT

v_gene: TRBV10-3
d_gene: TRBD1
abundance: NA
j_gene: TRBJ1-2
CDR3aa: CAISEGTGDYGYTF
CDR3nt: TGTGCCATCAGTGAGGGAACAGGGGACTATGGCTACACCTTC

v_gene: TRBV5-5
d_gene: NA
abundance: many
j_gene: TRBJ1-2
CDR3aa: CASGTGNYGYTF
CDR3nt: TGTGCCAGCGGAACAGGGAACTATGGCTACACCTTC

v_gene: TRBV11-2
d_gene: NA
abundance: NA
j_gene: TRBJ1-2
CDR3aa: CVSSLVRGGGYTF
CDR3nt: TGTGTCAGCAGCTTAGTGAGGGGCGGGGGCTACACCTTC

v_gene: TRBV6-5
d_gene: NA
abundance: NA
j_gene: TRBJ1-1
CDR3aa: CASSRETYTEAFF
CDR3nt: TGTGCCAGCAGTCGAGAGACCTACACTGAAGCTTTCTTT

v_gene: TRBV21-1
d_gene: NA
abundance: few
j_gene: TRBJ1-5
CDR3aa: CASSRKDRASNQPQHF
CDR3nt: TGTGCCAGCAGCAGGAAAGACAGGGCTAGCAATCAGCCCCAGCATTTT

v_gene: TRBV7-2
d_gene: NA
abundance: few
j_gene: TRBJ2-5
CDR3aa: CASSLAKTQYF
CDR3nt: TGTGCCAGCAGCCTGGCAAAGACCCAGTACTTC

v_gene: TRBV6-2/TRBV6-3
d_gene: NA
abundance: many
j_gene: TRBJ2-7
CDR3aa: CASSYSRESEQYF
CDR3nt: TGTGCCAGCAGTTACTCGAGGGAATCCGAGCAGTACTTC

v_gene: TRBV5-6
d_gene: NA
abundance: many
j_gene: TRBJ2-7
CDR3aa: CASSLGPSSSYEQYF
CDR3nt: TGTGCCAGCAGCTTGGGACCCTCGAGCTCCTACGAGCAGTACTTC

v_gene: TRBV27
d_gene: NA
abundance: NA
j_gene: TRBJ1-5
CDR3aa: CASSLPRGDSNQPQHF
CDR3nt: TGTGCCAGCAGTTTACCTAGAGGGGATAGCAATCAGCCCCAGCATTTT

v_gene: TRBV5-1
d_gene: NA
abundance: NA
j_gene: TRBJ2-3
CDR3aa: CATAPTGISDTQYF
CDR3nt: TGCGCCACCGCACCCACAGGGATCTCAGATACGCAGTATTTT

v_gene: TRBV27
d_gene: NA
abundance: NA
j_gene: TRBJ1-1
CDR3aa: CASSFTPGPMNTEAFF
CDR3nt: TGTGCCAGCAGTTTTACCCCGGGACCCATGAACACTGAAGCTTTCTTT

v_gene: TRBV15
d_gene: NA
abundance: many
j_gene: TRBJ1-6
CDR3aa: CATSRDNSPLHF
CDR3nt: TGTGCCACCAGCAGAGATAATTCACCCCTCCACTTT

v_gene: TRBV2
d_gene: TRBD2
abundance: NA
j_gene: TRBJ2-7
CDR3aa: CASRQLAGGYNEQYF
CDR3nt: TGTGCCAGCAGGCAACTAGCGGGGGGTTACAATGAGCAGTACTTC

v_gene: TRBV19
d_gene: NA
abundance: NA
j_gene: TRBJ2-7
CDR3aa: CASSKILGGSYEQYF
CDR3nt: TGTGCCAGTAGTAAGATCCTAGGAGGGTCCTACGAGCAGTACTTC

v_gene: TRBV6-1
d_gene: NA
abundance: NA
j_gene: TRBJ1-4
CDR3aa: CASSGGRNEKLFF
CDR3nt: TGTGCCAGCAGTGGGGGACGAAATGAAAAACTGTTTTTT

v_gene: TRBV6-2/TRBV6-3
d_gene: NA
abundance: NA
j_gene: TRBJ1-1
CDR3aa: CASSYEGMTEAFF
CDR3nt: TGTGCCAGCAGTTACGAGGGGATGACTGAAGCTTTCTTT